This T cell receptor beta chain emerged from a study of T cells after yellow fever vaccination. Study results and limitations: Primary-vaccination clones mostly resurfaced post-booster (just under 98% CD4, 75% to 90% CD8). When the response was secondary, it was weaker but reached its peak faster, day 5 versus 15.

In its sample, this clonotype was seen many times. Its specificity is unknown. In making TCR cDNA, 5'RACE template switching added a universal primer site and UMIs to it. TCRdb analysed the 5' RACE reads with MiXCR anew, one entry per CDR3 protein. This table has 300,000 to 350,000 distinct CDR3 sequences, approximately 4% appearing once. V lost 6 bases, J lost 2 bases, and 7 bases stayed unmatched. CDR1 and CDR2 (germline): MGHRA, YSYEKL. The CDR3 sequence is 15 residues long. The source material was PBMCs, sampled 15 days after the yellow fever booster vaccination. The clonotype comes from a man aged 18 to 35 who received the YFV17D yellow fever vaccine. The J gene is TRBJ2-3, the V gene TRBV4-1, with TRBD1 matching over 8 bases. CDR3: CASSWQGANTDTQYF. CDR3 coding DNA: TGCGCCAGCAGTTGGCAGGGGGCTAACACAGATACGCAGTATTTT.